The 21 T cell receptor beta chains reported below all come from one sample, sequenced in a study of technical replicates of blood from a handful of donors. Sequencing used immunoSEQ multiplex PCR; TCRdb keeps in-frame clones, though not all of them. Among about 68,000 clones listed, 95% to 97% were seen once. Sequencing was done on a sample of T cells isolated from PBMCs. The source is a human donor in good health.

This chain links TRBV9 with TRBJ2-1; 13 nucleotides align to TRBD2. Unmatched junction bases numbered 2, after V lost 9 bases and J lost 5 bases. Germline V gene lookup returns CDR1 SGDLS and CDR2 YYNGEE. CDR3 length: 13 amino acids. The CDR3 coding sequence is TGTGCCATAGGACTAGCGGGGGACAATGAGCAGTTCTTC. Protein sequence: CAIGLAGDNEQFF.

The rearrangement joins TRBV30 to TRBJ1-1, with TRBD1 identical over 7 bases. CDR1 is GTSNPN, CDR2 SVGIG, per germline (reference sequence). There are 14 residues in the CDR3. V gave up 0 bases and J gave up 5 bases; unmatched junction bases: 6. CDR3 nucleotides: TGTGCCTGGAGTGTCGACAGGGTGGGGACTGAAGCTTTCTTT. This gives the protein CAWSVDRVGTEAFF.

The CDR3 DNA sequence: TGTGCCAGCAGCTTTAGTACCTCCAATGAGCAGTTCTTC. Amino acids: CASSFSTSNEQFF. This chain connects TRBV7-9 to TRBJ2-1, with unresolved D. V lost 3 bases to trimming and J lost 6 bases, with 9 bases between them. Germline assignment: CDR1 SEHNR and CDR2 FQNEAQ (reference sequence). CDR3 length equals 13 residues.

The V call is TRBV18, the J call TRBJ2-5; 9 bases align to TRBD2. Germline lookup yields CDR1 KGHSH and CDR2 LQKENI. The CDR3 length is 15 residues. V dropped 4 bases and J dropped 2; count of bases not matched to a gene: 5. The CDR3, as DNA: TGTGCCAGCTCACAATCTAGCGGGGATCAAGAGACCCAGTACTTC. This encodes CASSQSSGDQETQYF.

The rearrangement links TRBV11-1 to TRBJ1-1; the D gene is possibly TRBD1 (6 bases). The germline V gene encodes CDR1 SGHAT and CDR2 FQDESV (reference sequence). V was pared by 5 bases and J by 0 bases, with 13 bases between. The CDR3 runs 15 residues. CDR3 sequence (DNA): TGTGCCAGCAGCATCCTCAGGGGCATGAACACTGAAGCTTTCTTT. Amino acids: CASSILRGMNTEAFF.

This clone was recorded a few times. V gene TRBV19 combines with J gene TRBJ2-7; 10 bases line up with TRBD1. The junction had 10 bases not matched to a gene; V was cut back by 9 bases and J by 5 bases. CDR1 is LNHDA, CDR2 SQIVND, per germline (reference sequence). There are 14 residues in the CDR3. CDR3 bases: TGTGCCAGCAGGGGACAGGGGATAACCAACGAGCAGTACTTC. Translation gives CASRGQGITNEQYF.

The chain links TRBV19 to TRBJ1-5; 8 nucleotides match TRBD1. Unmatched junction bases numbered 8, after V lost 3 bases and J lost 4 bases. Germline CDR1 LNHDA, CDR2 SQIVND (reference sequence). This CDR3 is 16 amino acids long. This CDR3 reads CASSMRQGLGNQPQHF. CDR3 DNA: TGTGCCAGTAGTATGAGACAGGGGCTCGGGAATCAGCCCCAGCATTTT.

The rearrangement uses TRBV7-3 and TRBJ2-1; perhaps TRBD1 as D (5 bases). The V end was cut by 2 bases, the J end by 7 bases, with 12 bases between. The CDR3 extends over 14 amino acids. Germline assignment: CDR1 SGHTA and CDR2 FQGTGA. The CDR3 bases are TGTGCCAGCAGCTTATTAGGGGTCGGGAATGAGCAGTTCTTC. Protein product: CASSLLGVGNEQFF.

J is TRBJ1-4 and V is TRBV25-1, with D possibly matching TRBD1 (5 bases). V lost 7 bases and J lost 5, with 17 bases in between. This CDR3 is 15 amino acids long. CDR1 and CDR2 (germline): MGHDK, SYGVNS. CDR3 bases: TGTGCCAGCAAGGGGTTCGGCGGGAGCAATGAAAAACTGTTTTTT. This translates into CASKGFGGSNEKLFF.

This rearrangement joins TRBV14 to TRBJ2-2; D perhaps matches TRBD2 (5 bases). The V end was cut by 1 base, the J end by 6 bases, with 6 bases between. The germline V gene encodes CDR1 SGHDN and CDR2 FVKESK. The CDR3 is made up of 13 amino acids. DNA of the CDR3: TGTGCCAGCAGCCAAGGAGGGTCCGGGGAGCTGTTTTTT. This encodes CASSQGGSGELFF.

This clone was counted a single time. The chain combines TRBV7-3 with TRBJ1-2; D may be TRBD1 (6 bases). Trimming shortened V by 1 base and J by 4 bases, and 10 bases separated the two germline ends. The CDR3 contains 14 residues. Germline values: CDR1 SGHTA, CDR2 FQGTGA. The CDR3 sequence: CASSLSLTGYGYTF. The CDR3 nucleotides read TGTGCCAGCAGCTTAAGTCTGACAGGCTATGGCTACACCTTC.

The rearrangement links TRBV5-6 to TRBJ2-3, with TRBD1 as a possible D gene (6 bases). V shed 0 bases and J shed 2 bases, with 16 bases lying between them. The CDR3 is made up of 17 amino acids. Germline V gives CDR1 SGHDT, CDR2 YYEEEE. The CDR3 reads CASSLGLRWDITDTQYF. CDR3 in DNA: TGTGCCAGCAGCTTGGGGCTCAGGTGGGACATCACAGATACGCAGTATTTT.

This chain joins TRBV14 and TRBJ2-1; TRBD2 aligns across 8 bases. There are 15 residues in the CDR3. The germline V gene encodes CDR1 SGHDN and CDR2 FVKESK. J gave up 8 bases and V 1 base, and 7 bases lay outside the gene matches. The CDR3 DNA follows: TGTGCCAGCAGCCAAGGTCAGCGGGAGATTGATGAGCAGTTCTTC. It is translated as CASSQGQREIDEQFF. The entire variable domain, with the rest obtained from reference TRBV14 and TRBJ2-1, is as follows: EAGVTQFPSHSVIEKGQTVTLRCDPISGHDNLYWYRRVMGKEIKFLLHFVKESKQDESGMPNNRFLAERTGGTYSTLKVQPAELEDSGVYFCASSQGQREIDEQFFGPGTRLTVL.

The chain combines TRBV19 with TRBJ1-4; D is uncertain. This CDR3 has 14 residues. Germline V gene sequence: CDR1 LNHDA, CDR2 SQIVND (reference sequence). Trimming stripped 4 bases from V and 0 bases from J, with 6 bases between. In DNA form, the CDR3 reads TGTGCCAGTAGTAACAGAGCAACTAATGAAAAACTGTTTTTT. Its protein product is CASSNRATNEKLFF. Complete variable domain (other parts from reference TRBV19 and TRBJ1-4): DGGITQSPKYLFRKEGQNVTLSCEQNLNHDAMYWYRQDPGQGLRLIYYSQIVNDFQKGDIAEGYSVSREKKESFPLTVTSAQKNPTAFYLCASSNRATNEKLFFGSGTQLSVL.

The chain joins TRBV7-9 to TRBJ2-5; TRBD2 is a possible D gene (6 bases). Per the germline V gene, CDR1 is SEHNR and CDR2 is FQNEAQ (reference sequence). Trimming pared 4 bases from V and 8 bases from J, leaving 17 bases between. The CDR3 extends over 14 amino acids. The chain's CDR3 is CASSSFPSGDTQYF. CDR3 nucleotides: TGTGCCAGCAGCTCCTTCCCTTCGGGAGACACCCAGTACTTC.

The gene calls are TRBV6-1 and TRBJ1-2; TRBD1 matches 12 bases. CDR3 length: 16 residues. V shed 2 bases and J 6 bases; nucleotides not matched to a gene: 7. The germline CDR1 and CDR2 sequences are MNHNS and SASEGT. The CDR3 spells CASSEYGTGGADGYTF. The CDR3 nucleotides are TGTGCCAGCAGTGAATATGGGACAGGGGGCGCCGATGGCTACACCTTC.

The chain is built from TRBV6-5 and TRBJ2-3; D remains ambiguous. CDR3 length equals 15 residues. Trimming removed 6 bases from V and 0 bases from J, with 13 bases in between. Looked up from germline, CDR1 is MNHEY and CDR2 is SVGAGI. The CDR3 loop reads CASSQSLTSTDTQYF. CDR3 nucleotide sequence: TGTGCCAGCAGCCAAAGCTTGACTAGCACAGATACGCAGTATTTT.

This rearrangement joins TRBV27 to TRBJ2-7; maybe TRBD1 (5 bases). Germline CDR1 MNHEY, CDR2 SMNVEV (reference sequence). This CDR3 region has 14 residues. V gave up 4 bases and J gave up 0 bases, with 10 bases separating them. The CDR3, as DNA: TGTGCCAGCAGTTCAGATCAGGGCTCCTACGAGCAGTACTTC. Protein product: CASSSDQGSYEQYF.

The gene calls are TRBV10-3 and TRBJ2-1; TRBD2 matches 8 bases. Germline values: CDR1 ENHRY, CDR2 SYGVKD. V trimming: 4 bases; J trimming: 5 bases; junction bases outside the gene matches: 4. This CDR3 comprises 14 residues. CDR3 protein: CAISAGLGHNEQFF. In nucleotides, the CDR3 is TGTGCCATCAGTGCGGGACTAGGGCACAATGAGCAGTTCTTC.

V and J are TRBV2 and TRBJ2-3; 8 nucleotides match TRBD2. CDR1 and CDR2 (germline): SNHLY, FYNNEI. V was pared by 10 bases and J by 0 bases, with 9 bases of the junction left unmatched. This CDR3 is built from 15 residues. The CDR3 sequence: CATGLGGISTDTQYF. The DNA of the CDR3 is TGTGCCACGGGACTAGGGGGGATAAGCACAGATACGCAGTATTTT.

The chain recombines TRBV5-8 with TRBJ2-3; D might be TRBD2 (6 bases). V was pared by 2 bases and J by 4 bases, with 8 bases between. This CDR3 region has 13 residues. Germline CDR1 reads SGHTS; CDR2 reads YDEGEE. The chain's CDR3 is CASSFSGPDTQYF. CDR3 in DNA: TGTGCCAGCAGCTTTAGCGGCCCAGATACGCAGTATTTT.